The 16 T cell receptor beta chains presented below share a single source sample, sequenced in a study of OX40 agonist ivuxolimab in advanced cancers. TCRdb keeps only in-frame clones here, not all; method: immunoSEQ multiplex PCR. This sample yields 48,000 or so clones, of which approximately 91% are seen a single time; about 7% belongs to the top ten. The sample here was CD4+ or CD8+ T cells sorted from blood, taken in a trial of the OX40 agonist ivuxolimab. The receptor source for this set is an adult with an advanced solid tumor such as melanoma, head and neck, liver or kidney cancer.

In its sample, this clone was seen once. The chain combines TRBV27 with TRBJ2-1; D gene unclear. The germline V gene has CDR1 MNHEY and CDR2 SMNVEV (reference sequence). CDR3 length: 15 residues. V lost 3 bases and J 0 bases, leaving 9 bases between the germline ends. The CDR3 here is CASSLSGSSYNEQFF. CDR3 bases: TGTGCCAGCAGTTTGTCCGGCAGCTCCTACAATGAGCAGTTCTTC.

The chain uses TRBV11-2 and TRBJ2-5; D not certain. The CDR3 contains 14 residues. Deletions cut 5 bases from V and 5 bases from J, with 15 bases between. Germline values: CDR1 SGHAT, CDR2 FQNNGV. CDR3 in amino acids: CASSAIVTNETQYF. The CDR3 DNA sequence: TGTGCCAGCAGCGCTATCGTTACGAACGAGACCCAGTACTTC.

In DNA form, the CDR3 reads TGTGCCACCAGCAGAGAACGGGGGCCAGGCTACGAGCAGTACGTC. Amino acid sequence: CATSRERGPGYEQYV. The chain couples TRBV15 to TRBJ2-7; the D call may be TRBD1 or TRBD2 (6 bases each). CDR3 size: 15 residues. Between the trimmed V and J ends, which lost 0 bases and 3 bases, there was a span of 12 bases. Germline V gives CDR1 LNHNV, CDR2 YYDKDF (reference sequence).

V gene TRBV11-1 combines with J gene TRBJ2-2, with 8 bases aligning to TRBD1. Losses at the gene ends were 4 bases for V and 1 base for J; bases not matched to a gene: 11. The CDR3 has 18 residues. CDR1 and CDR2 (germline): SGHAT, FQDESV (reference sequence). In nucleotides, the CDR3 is TGTGCCAGCAGCTCATCCCCCCCGGGACAGGTGAACACCGGGGAGCTGTTTTTT. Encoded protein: CASSSSPPGQVNTGELFF.

The chain's CDR3 is CASSGTGSSPLHF. The DNA of the CDR3 is TGTGCCAGTAGTGGGACAGGTAGTTCACCCCTCCACTTT. This rearrangement joins TRBV19 to TRBJ1-6, with 8 positions matching TRBD1. This CDR3 contains 13 residues. Germline values: CDR1 LNHDA, CDR2 SQIVND (reference sequence). With V trimmed by 5 bases and J by 9 bases, 3 bases remained unmatched.

CDR3: CASGPSSLWADTQYF. For the CDR3, the DNA is TGTGCTAGTGGCCCCTCCTCTCTTTGGGCAGATACGCAGTATTTT. The V gene is TRBV12-5, the J gene TRBJ2-3; no definite D call. This CDR3 has 15 residues. V dropped 6 bases and J dropped 4 bases, with 17 bases sitting between them. Per germline, CDR1 LGHNT and CDR2 FRNRAP.

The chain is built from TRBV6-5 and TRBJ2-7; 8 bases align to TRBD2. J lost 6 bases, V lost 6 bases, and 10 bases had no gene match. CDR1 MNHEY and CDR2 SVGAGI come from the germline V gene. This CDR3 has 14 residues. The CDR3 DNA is TGTGCCAGCAGCCCGGGACTAGAAGGGTCCGAGCAGTACTTC. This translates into CASSPGLEGSEQYF.

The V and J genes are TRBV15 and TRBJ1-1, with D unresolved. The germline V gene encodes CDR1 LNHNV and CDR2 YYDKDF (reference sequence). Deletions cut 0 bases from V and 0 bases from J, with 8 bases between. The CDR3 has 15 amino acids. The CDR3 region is CATSRDVAMNTEAFF. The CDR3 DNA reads TGTGCCACCAGCAGAGATGTGGCGATGAACACTGAAGCTTTCTTT. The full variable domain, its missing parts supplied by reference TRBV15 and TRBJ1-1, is DAMVIQNPRYQVTQFGKPVTLSCSQTLNHNVMYWYQQKSSQAPKLLFHYYDKDFNNEADTPDNFQSRRPNTSFCFLDIRSPGLGDTAMYLCATSRDVAMNTEAFFGQGTRLTVV.

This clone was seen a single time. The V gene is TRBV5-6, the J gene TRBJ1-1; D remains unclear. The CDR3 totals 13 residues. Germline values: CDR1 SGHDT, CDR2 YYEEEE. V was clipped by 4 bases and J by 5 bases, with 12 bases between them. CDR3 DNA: TGTGCCAGCAGCCCGTGGCCGGGTACTGAAGCTTTCTTT. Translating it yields CASSPWPGTEAFF. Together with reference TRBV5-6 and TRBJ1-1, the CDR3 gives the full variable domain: DAGVTQSPTHLIKTRGQQVTLRCSPKSGHDTVSWYQQALGQGPQFIFQYYEEEERQRGNFPDRFSGHQFPNYSSELNVNALLLGDSALYLCASSPWPGTEAFFGQGTRLTVV.

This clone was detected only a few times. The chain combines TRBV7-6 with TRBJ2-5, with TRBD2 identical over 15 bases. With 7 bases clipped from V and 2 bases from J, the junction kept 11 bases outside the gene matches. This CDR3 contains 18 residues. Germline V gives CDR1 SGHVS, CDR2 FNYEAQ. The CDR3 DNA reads TGTGCCAGCACCCTCCGGGGACTAGCGGGGGGAAGACAAGAGACCCAGTACTTC. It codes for CASTLRGLAGGRQETQYF.

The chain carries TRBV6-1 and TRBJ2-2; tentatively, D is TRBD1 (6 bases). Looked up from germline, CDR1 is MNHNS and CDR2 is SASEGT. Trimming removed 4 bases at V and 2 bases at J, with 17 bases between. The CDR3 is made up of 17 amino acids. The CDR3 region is CASSVAIGTPNTGELFF. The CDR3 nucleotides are TGTGCCAGCAGTGTCGCTATTGGGACACCAAACACCGGGGAGCTGTTTTTT.

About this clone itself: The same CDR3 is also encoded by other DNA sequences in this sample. The CDR3 nucleotides are TGTGCCAGCAGTGAAATAGGGCTGAATCAGCCCCAGCATTTT. Its protein product is CASSEIGLNQPQHF. The chain has TRBV6-1 and TRBJ1-5; D is unclear. CDR3 size: 14 residues. In germline, CDR1 is MNHNS, CDR2 SASEGT. The ends were cut back, 2 bases at V and 4 bases at J, with 9 bases in the middle.

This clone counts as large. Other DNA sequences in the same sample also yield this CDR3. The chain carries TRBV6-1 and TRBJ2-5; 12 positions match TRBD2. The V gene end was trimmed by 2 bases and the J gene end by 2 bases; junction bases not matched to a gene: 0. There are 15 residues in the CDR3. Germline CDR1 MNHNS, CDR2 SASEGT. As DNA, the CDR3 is TGTGCCAGCAGTGAACTAGCGGGGGGGCAAGAGACCCAGTACTTC. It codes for CASSELAGGQETQYF.

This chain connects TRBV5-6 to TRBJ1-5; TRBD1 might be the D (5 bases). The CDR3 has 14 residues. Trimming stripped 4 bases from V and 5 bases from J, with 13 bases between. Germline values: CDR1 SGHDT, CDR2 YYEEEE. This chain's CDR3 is CASSDSQDYQPQHF. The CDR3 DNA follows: TGTGCCAGCAGCGACTCACAGGATTATCAGCCCCAGCATTTT.

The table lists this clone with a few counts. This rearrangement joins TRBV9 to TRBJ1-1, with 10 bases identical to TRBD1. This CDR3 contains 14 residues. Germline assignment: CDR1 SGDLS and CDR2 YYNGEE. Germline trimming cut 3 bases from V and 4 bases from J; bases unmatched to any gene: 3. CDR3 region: CASSGDRGGTEAFF. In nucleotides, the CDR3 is TGTGCCAGCAGCGGGGACAGGGGCGGCACTGAAGCTTTCTTT.

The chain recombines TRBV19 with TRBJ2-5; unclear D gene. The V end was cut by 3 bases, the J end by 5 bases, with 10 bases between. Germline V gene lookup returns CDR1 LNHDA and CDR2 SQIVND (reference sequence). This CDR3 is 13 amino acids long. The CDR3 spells CASSIVIRETQYF. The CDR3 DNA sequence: TGTGCCAGTAGTATTGTTATACGGGAGACCCAGTACTTC.